This T cell receptor (beta chain) appears in the sequencing data of a study of blood T cell repertoires in COVID-19. The study recruited people aged 18 to 89 years across some 23 US areas. CDR3 size: 16 residues. V lost 8 bases and J 0 bases, leaving 17 bases between the germline ends. Germline assignment: CDR1 MNHEY and CDR2 SMNVEV (reference sequence). Produced via immunoSEQ multiplex PCR; TCRdb's table is partial and in-frame only. The sample holds 200,000 to 250,000 clones, under 95% seen once. The V call is TRBV27, the J call TRBJ2-1; D is perhaps TRBD1 (7 bases). The sequencing input was PBMCs or T cells enriched from blood (not recorded which). The TCR was taken from a woman aged 18-29 years who had recovered from COVID-19. CDR3 sequence (DNA): TGTGCCAGCGGACTACAGGGGTTGAGCTCCTACAATGAGCAGTTCTTC. Translation gives CASGLQGLSSYNEQFF.